The table lists the clone carrying this T cell receptor beta chain with a count of one. What it binds is not known. Assay runs were performed at deep level. Only in-frame clones appear in the TCRdb table, and some are missing; sequencing was by immunoSEQ multiplex PCR. The data hold about 2.1 million clones, with about 94% observed a single time. Naive CD8 cells lacked CD45RO, underwent positive selection for CCR7 and left out terminally differentiated effector memory CD45RA+ cells. Trimming cost V 4 bases and J 1 base, with 14 bases left between them. The CDR3 extends over 15 amino acids. Per the germline V gene, CDR1 is SGHNT and CDR2 is YYREEE (reference sequence). The data originate from a study of shared clonotypes between healthy human individuals. Overall study context: Aged between 18 and 49, the donors were a couple of women and a few men.

Study conclusions and caveats: The genetic and exposure-history diversity represented was limited by few donors. Larger estimated richness was generally seen in naive subsets than in memory subsets.

The V and J genes are TRBV5-4 and TRBJ1-1; TRBD1 is a possible D gene (5 bases). The sample comprised naive CD8+ T cells from PBMCs. This clonotype originated in a man aged 18 to 29 in good health. Some clones in this sample may be carry-over from other donors' samples. The CDR3: CASSPRDGENTEAFF. The CDR3 DNA sequence: TGTGCCAGCAGCCCGAGGGACGGCGAGAACACTGAAGCTTTCTTT.